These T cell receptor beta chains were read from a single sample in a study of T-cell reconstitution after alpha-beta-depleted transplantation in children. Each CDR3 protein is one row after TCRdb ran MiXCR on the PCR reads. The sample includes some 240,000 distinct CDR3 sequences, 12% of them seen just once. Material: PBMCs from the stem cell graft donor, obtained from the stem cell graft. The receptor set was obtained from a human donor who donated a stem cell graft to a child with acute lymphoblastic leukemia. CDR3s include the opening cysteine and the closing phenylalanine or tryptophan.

CAISERQGETQYF | 13 | TRBJ2-5 | TRBV10-3
CAWSRNTGELFF | 12 | TRBJ2-2 | TRBV30
CASSPGLRRDTGELFF | 16 | TRBJ2-2 | TRBV5-1
CASSLSIQHSEAFF | 14 | TRBJ1-1 | TRBV27
CASSTSLGVGTGELFF | 16 | TRBJ2-2 | TRBV4-2
CASSPGSGQGDASSYNEQFF | 20 | TRBJ2-1 | TRBV28
CASSLASGNEQFF | 13 | TRBJ2-1 | TRBV5-1
CAWSASGRFAEQFF | 14 | TRBJ2-1 | TRBV30
CATSDQLTGLNKQFF | 15 | TRBJ2-1 | TRBV24-1
CASNLDLQPGRVDTGELFF | 19 | TRBJ2-2 | TRBV7-8
CASTLGTSGAIQETQYF | 17 | TRBJ2-5 | TRBV5-1
CAISVNSGNTEAFF | 14 | TRBJ1-1 | TRBV10-3
CSATRPEYQETQYF | 14 | TRBJ2-5 | TRBV20-1
CASSSGGTNTEAFF | 14 | TRBJ1-1 | TRBV6-2/TRBV6-3
CSAEAQGYNQPQHF | 14 | TRBJ1-5 | TRBV20-1
CASSLPTSEGGGEQFF | 16 | TRBJ2-1 | TRBV5-1
CASSPKGLNEQFF | 13 | TRBJ2-1 | TRBV4-3
CSASLPGSGGANVLTF | 16 | TRBJ2-6 | TRBV20-1
CASSSGLTPTYNEQFF | 16 | TRBJ2-1 | TRBV6-1
CASSLGWVTSGEQETQYF | 18 | TRBJ2-5 | TRBV5-1
CASSRDVNEQFF | 12 | TRBJ2-1 | TRBV9
CASSRGRVADTQYF | 14 | TRBJ2-3 | TRBV11-3
CATSYADGTAYEQYF | 15 | TRBJ2-7 | TRBV24-1
CASSSHRRTYEQYF | 14 | TRBJ2-7 | TRBV28
CASSQGPTGYNEQFF | 15 | TRBJ2-1 | TRBV4-3
CATGQDSNQPQHF | 13 | TRBJ1-5 | TRBV6-2/TRBV6-3
CASSATNPNTGELFF | 15 | TRBJ2-2 | TRBV5-1
CASSLVSRANEKLFF | 15 | TRBJ1-4 | TRBV5-6
CATSRDTETQYF | 12 | TRBJ2-5 | TRBV15
CASSTGLNGIYYEQYF | 16 | TRBJ2-7 | TRBV5-1
CASSRPGGPLHF | 12 | TRBJ1-6 | TRBV7-2
CSARDRPREPQHF | 13 | TRBJ1-5 | TRBV20-1
CAWSLRGGTDTQYF | 14 | TRBJ2-3 | TRBV30
CASSLRTGTTYGYTF | 15 | TRBJ1-2 | TRBV5-1
CASRRDFSTDTQYF | 14 | TRBJ2-3 | TRBV11-2
CSVWTSGVNTGELFF | 15 | TRBJ2-2 | TRBV29-1
CATSDTLESGQSSYNEQFF | 19 | TRBJ2-1 | TRBV24-1
CASSYSGQGDSPLHF | 15 | TRBJ1-6 | TRBV6-5
CSAIASGSYNEQFF | 14 | TRBJ2-1 | TRBV20-1
CASSETSGGVGTQYF | 15 | TRBJ2-5 | TRBV2
CAISESRTGGFYGYTF | 16 | TRBJ1-2 | TRBV10-3
CASHRGGMSNQPQHF | 15 | TRBJ1-5 | TRBV19
CSVAEYEQYF | 10 | TRBJ2-7 | TRBV29-1
CASWSNTGELFF | 12 | TRBJ2-2 | TRBV6-5
CASSFASGTGGEQYF | 15 | TRBJ2-7 | TRBV7-2
CSAVRPGQSHNEQFF | 15 | TRBJ2-1 | TRBV20-1
CASSSMRGRASYEQYF | 16 | TRBJ2-7 | TRBV7-2
CATSSLSPNDHQPQHF | 16 | TRBJ1-5 | TRBV15
CASSLANTGYQPQHF | 15 | TRBJ1-5 | TRBV7-2
CASSQAATTSTDTQYF | 16 | TRBJ2-3 | TRBV3-1
CASSLRTGGTYEQYF | 15 | TRBJ2-7 | TRBV7-9
CSVGTGYEQYF | 11 | TRBJ2-7 | TRBV29-1
CASSLYGSGNYEQYF | 15 | TRBJ2-7 | TRBV7-2
CASRSNRALPNEKLFF | 16 | TRBJ1-4 | TRBV12-3/TRBV12-4